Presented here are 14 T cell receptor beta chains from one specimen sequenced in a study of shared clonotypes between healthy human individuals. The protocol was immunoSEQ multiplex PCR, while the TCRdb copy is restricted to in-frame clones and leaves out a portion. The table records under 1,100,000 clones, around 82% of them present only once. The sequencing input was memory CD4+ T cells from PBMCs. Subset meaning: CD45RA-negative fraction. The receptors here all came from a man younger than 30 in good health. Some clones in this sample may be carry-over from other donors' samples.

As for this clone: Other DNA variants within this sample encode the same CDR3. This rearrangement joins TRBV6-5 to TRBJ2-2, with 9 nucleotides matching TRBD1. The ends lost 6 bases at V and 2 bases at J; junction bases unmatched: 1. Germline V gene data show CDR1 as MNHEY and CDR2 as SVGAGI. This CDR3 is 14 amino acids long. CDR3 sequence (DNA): TGTGCCAGCAGACAGGGGGCAAACACCGGGGAGCTGTTTTTT. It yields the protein CASRQGANTGELFF.

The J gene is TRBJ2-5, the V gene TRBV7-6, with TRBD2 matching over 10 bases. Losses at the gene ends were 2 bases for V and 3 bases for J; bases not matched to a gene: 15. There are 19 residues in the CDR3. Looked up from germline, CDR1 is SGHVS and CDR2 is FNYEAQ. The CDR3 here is CASSLLGLAGEGLEETQYF. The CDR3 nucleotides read TGTGCCAGCAGCTTACTCGGGCTAGCGGGAGAGGGCTTAGAAGAGACCCAGTACTTC. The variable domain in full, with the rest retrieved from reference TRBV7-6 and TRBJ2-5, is GAGVSQSPRYKVTKRGQDVALRCDPISGHVSLYWYRQALGQGPEFLTYFNYEAQQDKSGLPNDRFSAERPEGSISTLTIQRTEQRDSAMYRCASSLLGLAGEGLEETQYFGPGTRLLVL.

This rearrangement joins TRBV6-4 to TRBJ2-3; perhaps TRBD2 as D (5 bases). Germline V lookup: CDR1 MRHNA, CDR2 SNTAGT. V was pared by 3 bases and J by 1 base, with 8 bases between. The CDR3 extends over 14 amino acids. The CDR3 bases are TGTGCCAGCAGTGATTGGACTCGCACAGATACGCAGTATTTT. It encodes CASSDWTRTDTQYF.

The CDR3 loop is CATSREWGNEPQHF. For the CDR3, the DNA is TGTGCCACCAGCAGAGAATGGGGGAATGAGCCCCAGCATTTT. This chain joins TRBV15 and TRBJ1-5; a possible D gene is TRBD1 (5 bases). In germline, CDR1 is LNHNV, CDR2 YYDKDF (reference sequence). This CDR3 comprises 14 residues. V was pared by 0 bases and J by 8 bases, with 11 bases between.

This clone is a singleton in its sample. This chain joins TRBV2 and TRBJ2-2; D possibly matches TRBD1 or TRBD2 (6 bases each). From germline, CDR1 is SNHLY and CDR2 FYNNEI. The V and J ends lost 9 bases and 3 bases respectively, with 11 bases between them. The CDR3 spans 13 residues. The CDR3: CASTRGDTGELFF. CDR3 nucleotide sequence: TGTGCCAGTACAAGGGGGGACACCGGGGAGCTGTTTTTT.

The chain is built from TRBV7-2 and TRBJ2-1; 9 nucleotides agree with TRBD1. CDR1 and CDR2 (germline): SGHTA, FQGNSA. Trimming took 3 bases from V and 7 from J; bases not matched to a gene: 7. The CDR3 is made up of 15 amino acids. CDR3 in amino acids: CASSLSGTGRNEQFF. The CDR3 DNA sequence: TGTGCCAGCAGCTTGTCGGGGACAGGGAGAAATGAGCAGTTCTTC.

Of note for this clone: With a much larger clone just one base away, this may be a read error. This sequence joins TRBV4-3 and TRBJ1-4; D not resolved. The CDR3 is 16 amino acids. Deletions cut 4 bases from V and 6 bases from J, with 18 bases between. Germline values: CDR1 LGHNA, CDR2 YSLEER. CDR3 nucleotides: TGCGCCAGCAGCCGAGATCACACAGTGGGAGATGAAAAACTGTTTTTT. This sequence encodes CASSRDHTVGDEKLFF.

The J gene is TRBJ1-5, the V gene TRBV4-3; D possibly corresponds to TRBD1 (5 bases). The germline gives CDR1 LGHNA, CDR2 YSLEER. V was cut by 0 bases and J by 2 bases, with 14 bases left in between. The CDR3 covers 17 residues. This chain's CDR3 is CASSQEAGGMGNQPQHF. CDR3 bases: TGCGCCAGCAGCCAAGAGGCTGGGGGTATGGGCAATCAGCCCCAGCATTTT.

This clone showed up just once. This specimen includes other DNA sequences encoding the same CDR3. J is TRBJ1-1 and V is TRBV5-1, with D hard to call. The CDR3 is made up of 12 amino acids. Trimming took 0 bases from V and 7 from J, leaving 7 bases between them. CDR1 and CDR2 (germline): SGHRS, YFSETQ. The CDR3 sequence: CASSLGGFEAFF. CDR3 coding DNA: TGCGCCAGCAGCTTGGGCGGTTTTGAAGCTTTCTTT. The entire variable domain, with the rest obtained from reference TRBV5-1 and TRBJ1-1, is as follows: KAGVTQTPRYLIKTRGQQVTLSCSPISGHRSVSWYQQTPGQGLQFLFEYFSETQRNKGNFPGRFSGRQFSNSRSEMNVSTLELGDSALYLCASSLGGFEAFFGQGTRLTVV.

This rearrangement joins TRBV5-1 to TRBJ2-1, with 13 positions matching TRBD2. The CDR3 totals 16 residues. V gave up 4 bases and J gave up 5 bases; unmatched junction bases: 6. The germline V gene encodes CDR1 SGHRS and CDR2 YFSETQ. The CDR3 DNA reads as TGCGCCAGCAGCCGGATGGGACTAGCGGGGCACAATGAGCAGTTCTTC. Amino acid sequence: CASSRMGLAGHNEQFF.

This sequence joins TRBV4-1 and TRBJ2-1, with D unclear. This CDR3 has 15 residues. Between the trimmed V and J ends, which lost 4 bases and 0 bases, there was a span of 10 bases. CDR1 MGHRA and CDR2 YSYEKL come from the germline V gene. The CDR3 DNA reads TGCGCCAGCAGCCCAGGCGAAATCTCCTACAATGAGCAGTTCTTC. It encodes CASSPGEISYNEQFF.

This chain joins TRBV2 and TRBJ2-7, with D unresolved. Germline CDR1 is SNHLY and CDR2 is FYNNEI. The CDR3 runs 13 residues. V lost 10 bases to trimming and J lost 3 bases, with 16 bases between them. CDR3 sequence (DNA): TGTGCCACCCAAAACGGGCGCTACTACGAGCAGTACTTC. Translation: CATQNGRYYEQYF.

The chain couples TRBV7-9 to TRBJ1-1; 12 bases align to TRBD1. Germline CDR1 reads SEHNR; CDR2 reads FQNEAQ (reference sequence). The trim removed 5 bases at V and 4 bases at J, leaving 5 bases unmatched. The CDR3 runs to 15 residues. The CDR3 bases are TGTGCCAGCAGCCCGGGACAGGGGGCGCCCACTGAAGCTTTCTTT. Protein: CASSPGQGAPTEAFF. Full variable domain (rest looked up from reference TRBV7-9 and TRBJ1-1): DTGVSQNPRHKITKRGQNVTFRCDPISEHNRLYWYRQTLGQGPEFLTYFQNEAQLEKSRLLSDRFSAERPKGSFSTLEIQRTEQGDSAMYLCASSPGQGAPTEAFFGQGTRLTVV.

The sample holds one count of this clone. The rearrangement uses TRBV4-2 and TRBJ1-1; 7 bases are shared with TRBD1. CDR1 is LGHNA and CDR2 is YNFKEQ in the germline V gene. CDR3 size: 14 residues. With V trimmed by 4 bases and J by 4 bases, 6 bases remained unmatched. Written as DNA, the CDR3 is TGTGCCAGCAGCCCGCTGACAGGGCCCACTGAAGCTTTCTTT. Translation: CASSPLTGPTEAFF.